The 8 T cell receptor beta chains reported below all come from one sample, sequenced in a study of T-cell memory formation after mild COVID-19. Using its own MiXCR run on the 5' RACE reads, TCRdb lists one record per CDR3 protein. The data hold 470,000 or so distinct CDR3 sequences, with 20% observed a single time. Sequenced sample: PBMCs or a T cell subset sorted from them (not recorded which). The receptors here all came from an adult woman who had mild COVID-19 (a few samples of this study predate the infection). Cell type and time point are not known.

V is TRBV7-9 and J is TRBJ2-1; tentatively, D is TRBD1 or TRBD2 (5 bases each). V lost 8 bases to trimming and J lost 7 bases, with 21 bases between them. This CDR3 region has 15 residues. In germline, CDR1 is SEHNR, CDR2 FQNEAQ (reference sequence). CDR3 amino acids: CASGAVGGRGNEQFF. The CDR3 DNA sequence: TGTGCCAGCGGAGCGGTTGGGGGACGAGGAAATGAGCAGTTCTTC.

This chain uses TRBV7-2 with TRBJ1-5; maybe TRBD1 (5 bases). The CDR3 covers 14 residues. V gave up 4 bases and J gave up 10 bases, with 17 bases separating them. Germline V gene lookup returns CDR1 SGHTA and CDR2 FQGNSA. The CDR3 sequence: CASSSRQPDRPQHF. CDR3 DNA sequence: TGTGCCAGCAGCTCCCGACAGCCCGATCGACCCCAGCATTTT. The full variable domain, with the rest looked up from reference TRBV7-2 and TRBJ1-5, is GAGVSQSPSNKVTEKGKDVELRCDPISGHTALYWYRQSLGQGLEFLIYFQGNSAPDKSGLPSDRFSAERTGGSVSTLTIQRTQQEDSAVYLCASSSRQPDRPQHFGDGTRLSIL.

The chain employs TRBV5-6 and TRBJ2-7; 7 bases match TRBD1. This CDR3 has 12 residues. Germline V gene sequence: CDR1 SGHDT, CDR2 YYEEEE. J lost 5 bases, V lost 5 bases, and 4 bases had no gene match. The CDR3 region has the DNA TGTGCCAGCAGGGGACAGTTCAACGAGCAGTACTTC. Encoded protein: CASRGQFNEQYF.

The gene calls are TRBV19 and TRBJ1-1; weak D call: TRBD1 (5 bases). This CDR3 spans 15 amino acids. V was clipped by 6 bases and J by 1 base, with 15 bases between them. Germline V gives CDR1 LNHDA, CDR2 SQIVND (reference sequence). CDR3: CASRSGDGTNTEAFF. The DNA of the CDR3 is TGTGCCAGTAGGTCGGGGGACGGAACGAACACTGAAGCTTTCTTT.

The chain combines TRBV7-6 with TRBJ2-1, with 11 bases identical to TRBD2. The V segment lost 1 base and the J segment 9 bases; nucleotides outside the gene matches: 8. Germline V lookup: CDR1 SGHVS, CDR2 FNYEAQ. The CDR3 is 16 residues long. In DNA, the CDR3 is TGTGCCAGCAGCTTAGGAACTAGCGGGAGTTCTAGTGAGCAGTTCTTC. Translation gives CASSLGTSGSSSEQFF.

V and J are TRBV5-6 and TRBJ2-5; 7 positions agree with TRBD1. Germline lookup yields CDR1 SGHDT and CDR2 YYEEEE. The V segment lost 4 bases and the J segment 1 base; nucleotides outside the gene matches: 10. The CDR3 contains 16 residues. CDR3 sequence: CASSGYRGVAQETQYF. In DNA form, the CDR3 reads TGTGCCAGCAGCGGGTACAGGGGTGTCGCCCAAGAGACCCAGTACTTC.

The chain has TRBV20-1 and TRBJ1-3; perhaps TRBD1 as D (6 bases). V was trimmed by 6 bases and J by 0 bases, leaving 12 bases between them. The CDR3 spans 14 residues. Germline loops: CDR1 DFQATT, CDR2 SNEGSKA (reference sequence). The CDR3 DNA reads TGCAGTGCCAGGGACAAAACCTCTGGAAACACCATATATTTT. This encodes CSARDKTSGNTIYF.

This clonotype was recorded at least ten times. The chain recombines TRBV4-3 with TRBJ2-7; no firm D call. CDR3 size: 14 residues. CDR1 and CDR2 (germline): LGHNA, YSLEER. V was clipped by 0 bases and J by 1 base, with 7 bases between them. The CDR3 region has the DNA TGCGCCAGCAGCCAAGATGCCGGGTCCTACGAGCAGTACTTC. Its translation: CASSQDAGSYEQYF.